A single sample gave rise to the 19 T cell receptor beta chains below, sequenced in a study of T cell repertoires in cytomegalovirus infection. These receptors' antigens are unknown. TCRdb processed the reads anew with MiXCR; each CDR3 protein has one entry. The table records about 830,000 distinct CDR3 sequences, about 33% of them present only once. The sequencing used cultured CD8+ T cells from PBMCs, collected from culture after CMV antigen stimulation. Receptors originate from a human donor in good health (CMV status not recorded). Some clones in this sample may be carry-over from other donors' samples.

The V call is TRBV7-9, the J call TRBJ1-2; no clear D gene. V was clipped by 6 bases and J by 4 bases, with 15 bases between them. From germline, CDR1 is SEHNR and CDR2 FQNEAQ (reference sequence). There are 14 residues in the CDR3. The CDR3 sequence: CASSLTAVFYGYTF. DNA for the CDR3: TGTGCCAGCAGTCTGACGGCGGTCTTCTATGGCTACACCTTC.

The chain is built from TRBV5-4 and TRBJ1-2, with no clear D. V lost 4 bases to trimming and J lost 0 bases, with 10 bases between them. Germline V lookup: CDR1 SGHNT, CDR2 YYREEE (reference sequence). CDR3 length equals 14 residues. The CDR3 sequence is CASSEDGPNYGYTF. CDR3 DNA sequence: TGTGCCAGCAGCGAGGACGGTCCTAACTATGGCTACACCTTC.

DNA of the CDR3: TGTGCCAGCCCTGGGGTTACTGAAGCTTTCTTT. Its translation is CASPGVTEAFF. The V call is TRBV2, the J call TRBJ1-1; no clear D gene. Germline CDR1 is SNHLY and CDR2 is FYNNEI. The germline V and J ends were trimmed by 8 bases and 5 bases, with 9 bases remaining between them. The CDR3 spans 11 residues.

This clonotype has ten or more counts. V is TRBV7-2 and J is TRBJ1-2; D may be TRBD1 (5 bases). The CDR3 is made up of 14 amino acids. Trimming shortened V by 4 bases and J by 4 bases, and 13 bases separated the two germline ends. Germline CDR1 and CDR2: SGHTA and FQGNSA. The CDR3 DNA reads as TGTGCCAGCAGCTCCCTCACAGGACTCTATGGCTACACCTTC. As protein: CASSSLTGLYGYTF. Drawing the rest from reference TRBV7-2 and TRBJ1-2, the complete variable domain is GAGVSQSPSNKVTEKGKDVELRCDPISGHTALYWYRQSLGQGLEFLIYFQGNSAPDKSGLPSDRFSAERTGGSVSTLTIQRTQQEDSAVYLCASSSLTGLYGYTFGSGTRLTVV.

CDR3 in DNA: TGTGCCAGCAGCCGACGACAGAGGGGGTTGGGGGAGACCCAGTACTTC. Translated, it gives CASSRRQRGLGETQYF. This chain joins TRBV28 and TRBJ2-5, with a tentative D call TRBD1 (6 bases). V was pared by 6 bases and J by 5 bases, with 22 bases between. The CDR3 contains 16 residues. Germline CDR1 reads MDHEN; CDR2 reads SYDVKM.

This clonotype showed up just a few times. The V call is TRBV4-1, the J call TRBJ1-1, with TRBD1 matching 7 bases. V was clipped by 1 base and J by 2 bases; unmatched bases: 4. Germline loops: CDR1 MGHRA, CDR2 YSYEKL. The CDR3 sequence is 15 residues long. CDR3 in amino acids: CASSQAGQENTEAFF. The CDR3 DNA is TGCGCCAGCAGCCAAGCTGGACAGGAAAACACTGAAGCTTTCTTT.

In this sample, this clonotype turned up a few times. This chain connects TRBV6-1 to TRBJ1-1, with TRBD1 identical over 7 bases. This CDR3 is built from 14 residues. V shed 5 bases and J 4 bases; nucleotides not matched to a gene: 7. Germline assignment: CDR1 MNHNS and CDR2 SASEGT. The CDR3 region is CASSSYRGLTEAFF. The CDR3 nucleotides read TGTGCCAGCAGTTCCTATAGGGGGCTCACTGAAGCTTTCTTT.

The chain has TRBV11-2 and TRBJ2-1; 10 nucleotides line up with TRBD2. The V segment lost 6 bases and the J segment 10 bases; nucleotides outside the gene matches: 6. The CDR3 consists of 13 residues. CDR1 is SGHAT and CDR2 is FQNNGV in the germline V gene. The CDR3 sequence: CASRSGGAREQFF. CDR3 bases: TGTGCCAGCAGGAGCGGGGGGGCCCGCGAGCAGTTCTTC. Together with reference TRBV11-2 and TRBJ2-1, the CDR3 gives the full variable domain: EAGVAQSPRYKIIEKRQSVAFWCNPISGHATLYWYQQILGQGPKLLIQFQNNGVVDDSQLPKDRFSAERLKGVDSTLKIQPAKLEDSAVYLCASRSGGAREQFFGPGTRLTVL.

This clonotype was recorded a few times. CDR3 sequence (DNA): TGCGCCAGCAGTCAATTCTGGGGGACTCAAGGATGCGGGGCCAACGTCCTGACTTTC. It specifies CASSQFWGTQGCGANVLTF. The chain is built from TRBV23-1 and TRBJ2-6; D is perhaps TRBD2 (6 bases). TRBV23-1 is given ORF status, its function remaining uncertain. V dropped 1 base and J dropped 4 bases, with 20 bases sitting between them. The CDR3 spans 19 residues.

Comment on this clonotype: Since a much larger clone is just one base distant, this may be a read error. V gene TRBV7-6 combines with J gene TRBJ1-2, with D possibly being TRBD1 (5 bases). Germline CDR1 is SGHVS and CDR2 is FNYEAQ. The CDR3 consists of 17 residues. V lost 3 bases to trimming and J lost 0 bases, with 17 bases between them. CDR3 loop: CASSFFPGEKANYGYTF. CDR3 coding DNA: TGTGCCAGCAGCTTTTTTCCGGGGGAGAAGGCTAACTATGGCTACACCTTC.

The chain uses TRBV6-1 and TRBJ1-3; 7 positions agree with TRBD1. The germline V gene has CDR1 MNHNS and CDR2 SASEGT. The CDR3 runs 15 residues. Trimming cost V 6 bases and J 4 bases; bases outside gene matches: 9. This CDR3 is CASRSNRGLGNTIYF. The CDR3 nucleotides read TGTGCCAGCAGATCAAACAGGGGACTCGGAAACACCATATATTTT.

This clonotype was recorded at least ten times. A junction boundary mismatches the germline segment, possibly from a read error. The rearrangement uses TRBV9 and TRBJ2-1, with 13 bases that match TRBD2. This CDR3 region has 16 residues. Germline assignment: CDR1 SGDLS and CDR2 YYNGEE. This chain's CDR3 is CASSVLAGGPYNEQFF. CDR3 nucleotides: TGCGCCAGCAGCGTACTAGCGGGGGGGCCCTACAATGAGCAGTTCTTC.

The CDR3 here is CASSLNRGYYNEQFF. Written as DNA, the CDR3 is TGTGCCAGCAGTCTTAACAGGGGCTACTACAATGAGCAGTTCTTC. This chain joins TRBV6-5 and TRBJ2-1; 7 nucleotides match TRBD1. Germline trimming cut 5 bases from V and 3 bases from J; bases unmatched to any gene: 7. CDR3 length: 15 amino acids. Germline V gene lookup returns CDR1 MNHEY and CDR2 SVGAGI.

This clonotype was detected many times. V and J are TRBV7-6 and TRBJ1-1; D is possibly TRBD1 (6 bases). The germline gives CDR1 SGHVS, CDR2 FNYEAQ. CDR3 length: 13 residues. Trimming left V 2 bases short and J 6 bases short, with 10 bases between. CDR3 in amino acids: CASSLIQGSEAFF. CDR3 nucleotide sequence: TGTGCCAGCAGCTTAATACAGGGATCTGAAGCTTTCTTT.

The rearrangement joins TRBV6-5 to TRBJ1-5; D is unresolved. Germline CDR1 reads MNHEY; CDR2 reads SVGAGI. This CDR3 is built from 14 residues. Trimming stripped 0 bases from V and 5 bases from J, with 8 bases between. CDR3 loop: CASSYSQGHQPQHF. The DNA for the CDR3 is TGTGCCAGCAGTTACTCCCAAGGACATCAGCCCCAGCATTTT.

The genes are TRBV6-6 and TRBJ1-2, with D maybe TRBD1 (6 bases). The V gene's germline CDR1 is MNHNY and CDR2 SVGAGI (reference sequence). The CDR3 is made up of 18 amino acids. The ends were cut back, 4 bases at V and 4 bases at J, with 25 bases in the middle. For the CDR3, the DNA is TGTGCCAGCAGTTTCACATCAGGGTCGGTCGTGACAGGCTATGGCTACACCTTC. Its protein product is CASSFTSGSVVTGYGYTF.

This chain uses TRBV6-4 with TRBJ1-4; D is unclear. The length of the CDR3 is 13 residues. Germline CDR1 reads MRHNA; CDR2 reads SNTAGT. Trimming pared 3 bases from V and 8 bases from J, leaving 10 bases between. CDR3 region: CASSEFSGEKLFF. Here the CDR3 DNA reads TGTGCCAGCAGTGAGTTCTCCGGGGAAAAACTGTTTTTT.

The chain couples TRBV6-5 to TRBJ2-6, with D possibly matching TRBD2 (6 bases). CDR3 length equals 15 residues. CDR1 and CDR2 from the germline V gene are MNHEY and SVGAGI. The germline V and J ends were trimmed by 8 bases and 0 bases, with 11 bases remaining between them. CDR3 nucleotide sequence: TGTGCCAGCCTTGGGGGGAGCTCTGGGGCCAACGTCCTGACTTTC. Amino acids: CASLGGSSGANVLTF.

The rearrangement links TRBV6-1 to TRBJ2-7; no firm D call. V was pared by 2 bases and J by 1 base, with 9 bases between. CDR3 length: 14 amino acids. Germline-derived CDR1 and CDR2 are MNHNS and SASEGT. CDR3 in DNA: TGTGCCAGCAGTGAATACGCGGCATCCTACGAGCAGTACGTC. Protein product: CASSEYAASYEQYV.